This entry is about one T cell receptor (beta chain). The table lists this clonotype with a few counts. No antigen is known for it. Base-call qualities are not available, and no considerably larger clone is one nucleotide away. Sequencer: Illumina NovaSeq 6000. cDNA libraries for TCRalpha and TCRbeta were prepared by 5'RACE using constant-segment primers, with sample barcodes and unique molecular identifiers added. RNA was extracted from every sample with Trizol reagent. The libraries were amplified in two PCR steps, and the second step added a second sample barcode and Illumina TruSeq adapters. Sequencing of libraries was performed on an Illumina NovaSeq with 2 x 150 bp paired-end reads. In the original analysis: Demultiplexing of reads and collapsing into UMI-guided consensus sequences were performed with migec v1.2.7. With mixcr v2.1.11, UMI consensuses were aligned to TRA and TRB V and J templates and assembled into clonotypes. Clonotypes were classified as expanded or contracted when called significant by both edgeR and NoisET, with noise models trained on biological replicates. For edgeR calls, the cutoffs were a false discovery rate-adjusted p below 0.01 and a log2 fold-change threshold of 1. As an exploratory analysis of dynamics, max-normalized trajectories of the 1000 most abundant clonotypes were examined by PCA with hierarchical clustering. The CD4 or CD8 phenotype of responding clones was assigned using the separately sequenced CD4+ and CD8+ repertoires. Using fastp at Q25 and MiXCR, TCRdb reprocessed the public reads and kept productive beta chains. Rows are combined by CDR3 protein, so each entry shows the most common genes and DNA. Clone size and V and J calls follow TCRdb, not the original study. For this sample the table gives approximately 410,000 distinct CDR3 sequences, of which more than 20% were detected only once. About an eighth of the sample comes from the top ten.

This specimen belongs to a study of T-cell memory formation after mild COVID-19 (dated by TCRdb to about 2021). About the study as a whole: TCR sequence clusters from the two donors were found to be largely donor specific. In a couple of donors, T-cell clones that expanded and contracted after mild COVID-19 were followed by sequencing TCRalpha and TCRbeta repertoires longitudinally. The cohort was made up of two young adult volunteers, one female and one male, who were previously healthy.

The paper as a whole reports these results and caveats: Contracting CD4+ clones appeared mostly in the CM and EM memory subsets, whereas CD8+ clones were enriched in EMRA. Only two mild cases were covered by the study, and larger cohorts that include severe cases with pre-infection samples were considered necessary. Some responding clones were detected in pre-infection memory, which suggested that pre-existing cross-reactive memory T cells had joined the SARS-CoV-2 response. The second-wave clones that peaked on day 37 were not confirmed to be SARS-CoV-2 specific. Balanced CD4/CD8 phenotypes were observed for clones contracting from day 15 to 85, whereas a bias towards CD4+ was observed for a second wave of clones expanding from day 15 to 37.

Ficoll-Paque density gradient centrifugation was used to isolate PBMCs. Input material: PBMCs or a T cell subset sorted from them (not recorded which). The TCR sequence derives from an adult woman who had mild COVID-19 (a few samples of this study predate the infection). The sample titles of this study are shuffled in the database, so cell type and time point are left out; the donor was told from shared clones.

The encoded CDR3 is CSVRGSRNYYNEQFF. The nucleotides are TGCAGCGTGCGGGGTAGCAGGAACTACTACAATGAGCAGTTCTTC. The V and J segments used are TRBV29-1 and TRBJ2-1; the best D guess is TRBD2, with 6 bases matching. At the junction V is shortened by 6 bases and J by 3 bases, with 18 bases in between. For CDR1 and CDR2, the germline V gene lists SQVTM and ANQGSEA. Inclusive of the bounding cysteine and phenylalanine, the CDR3 is 15 residues long. Only the CDR3 portion is preserved as DNA: 45 bases, with reading frame beginning at the first base.